The text below deals with one T cell receptor (beta chain). The assay was immunoSEQ multiplex PCR, and TCRdb's table has in-frame clones only and misses some. Of around 200,000 clones in the sample, under 90% are singletons; the top ten hold approximately 7.1%. Germline V CDR1 and CDR2: GTSNPN, SVGIG (reference sequence). After removal of 2 bases from V and 4 bases from J, the junction contained 9 bases not matched to a gene. The CDR3 runs to 16 residues. The sample belongs to a study of blood T cell repertoires in COVID-19. The sequenced sample was peripheral blood. The chain carries TRBV30 and TRBJ1-2; 11 nucleotides align to TRBD1. This clonotype was sampled from a human donor in a cohort sampled during active COVID-19. CDR3: CAWSRTGGEPLYGYTF. The CDR3 nucleotides are TGTGCCTGGAGTCGGACAGGGGGCGAACCTCTCTATGGCTACACCTTC.